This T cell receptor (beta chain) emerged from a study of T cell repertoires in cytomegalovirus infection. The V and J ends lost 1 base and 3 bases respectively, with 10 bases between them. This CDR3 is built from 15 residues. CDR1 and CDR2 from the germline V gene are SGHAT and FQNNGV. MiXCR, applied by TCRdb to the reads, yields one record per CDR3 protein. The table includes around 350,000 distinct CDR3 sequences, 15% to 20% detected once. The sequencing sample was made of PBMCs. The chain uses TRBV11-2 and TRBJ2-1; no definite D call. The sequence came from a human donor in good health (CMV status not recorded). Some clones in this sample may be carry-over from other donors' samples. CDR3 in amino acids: CASSLGWQDYNEQFF. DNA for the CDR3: TGTGCCAGCAGCTTAGGATGGCAGGACTACAATGAGCAGTTCTTC.